Shown below are 31 T cell receptor beta chains from a single sample sequenced in a study of blood T cell repertoires in COVID-19. Repertoires were generated with immunoSEQ multiplex PCR, while TCRdb's copy carries only in-frame clones and drops some. This sample has a few hundred thousand clones, with approximately 81% found just once. The sample consisted of PBMCs or T cells enriched from blood (not recorded which). Receptors originate from a middle-aged man who had recovered from COVID-19.

In DNA, the CDR3 is TGCGCCAGCAGCTTAAGCTTGGCTGGGGCCAACGTCCTGACTTTC. Encoded protein: CASSLSLAGANVLTF. V and J are TRBV5-1 and TRBJ2-6; no clear D gene. Trimming took off 2 bases at V and 2 bases at J, with 8 bases between the two ends. The CDR3 covers 15 residues. Germline V gives CDR1 SGHRS, CDR2 YFSETQ.

This clone was found a few times. The rearrangement links TRBV29-1 to TRBJ1-2; possible D gene TRBD1, 5 bases. Germline V lookup: CDR1 SQVTM, CDR2 ANQGSEA. This CDR3 region has 13 residues. Deletions cut 1 base from V and 4 bases from J, with 10 bases between. This CDR3 is CSVEAIDSYGYTF. The CDR3 region has the DNA TGCAGCGTTGAAGCGATAGACAGCTATGGCTACACCTTC.

This rearrangement joins TRBV28 to TRBJ1-3; no firm D call. The germline V and J ends were trimmed by 6 bases and 4 bases, with 4 bases remaining between them. CDR1 is MDHEN, CDR2 SYDVKM, per germline. There are 11 residues in the CDR3. In nucleotides, the CDR3 is TGTGCCAGCAGGTCGGGAAACACCATATATTTT. Amino acid sequence: CASRSGNTIYF.

A few counts support this clone. An end of the junction differs from the germline gene, which may be a read error. V and J are TRBV4-1 and TRBJ2-5; 8 nucleotides match TRBD1. This CDR3 region has 16 residues. Looked up from germline, CDR1 is MGHRA and CDR2 is YSYEKL. The CDR3 sequence: CASSQDWGRGQGTQYF. CDR3 nucleotides: TGCGCCAGCAGCCAAGACTGGGGCAGGGGGCAAGGGACCCAGTACTTC.

The V gene is TRBV24-1, the J gene TRBJ2-2; D unclear. This CDR3 is built from 14 residues. V was trimmed by 0 bases and J by 5 bases, leaving 6 bases between them. CDR1 is KGHDR and CDR2 is SFDVKD in the germline V gene. CDR3 sequence (DNA): TGTGCCACCAGTGATTTGGGGCTGACCGGGGAGCTGTTTTTT. Protein sequence: CATSDLGLTGELFF.

Turning to this clone: The sample holds other DNA sequences that translate to the same CDR3. The gene calls are TRBV9 and TRBJ2-7; 11 bases fit TRBD1. V was clipped by 8 bases and J by 3 bases; unmatched bases: 1. The CDR3 runs 12 residues. CDR1 SGDLS and CDR2 YYNGEE come from the germline V gene. CDR3 nucleotide sequence: TGTGCCAGTGGGACAGGGGGCTACGAGCAGTACTTC. This codes for CASGTGGYEQYF. Together with reference TRBV9 and TRBJ2-7, the CDR3 gives the full variable domain: DSGVTQTPKHLITATGQRVTLRCSPRSGDLSVYWYQQSLDQGLQFLIQYYNGEERAKGNILERFSAQQFPDLHSELNLSSLELGDSALYFCASGTGGYEQYFGPGTRLTVT.

For this clone: Mismatch with germline at one junction end may stem from a read error. The genes are TRBV6-5 and TRBJ2-2; perhaps D is TRBD1 or TRBD2 (5 bases each). Germline V gene lookup returns CDR1 MNHEY and CDR2 SVGAGI. This CDR3 comprises 16 residues. Here the CDR3 DNA reads TGTGCCAGCAGTAACTCAGGGAGAACGGAAACCGGGGAGCTGTTTTTT. Translation gives CASSNSGRTETGELFF.

The genes are TRBV5-4 and TRBJ2-4; 12 bases map to TRBD2. J gave up 10 bases and V 4 bases, and 3 bases lay outside the gene matches. The CDR3 contains 13 residues. Looked up from germline, CDR1 is SGHNT and CDR2 is YYREEE (reference sequence). DNA for the CDR3: TGTGCCAGCAGCCCGGGGACTAGCGGGATTCAGTACTTC. It translates to CASSPGTSGIQYF.

The chain couples TRBV7-8 to TRBJ2-2; 7 bases match TRBD1. Looked up from germline, CDR1 is SGHVS and CDR2 is FQNEAQ. The CDR3 runs 15 residues. The J segment lost 7 bases and the V segment lost 5 bases, leaving 10 bases of the junction unmatched. The CDR3 nucleotides are TGTGCCAGCAGCCCCAGAGACAGGGTAGGCGGGGAGCTGTTTTTT. Protein sequence: CASSPRDRVGGELFF.

The chain has TRBV11-3 and TRBJ2-7; D remains ambiguous. Germline CDR1 SGHNT, CDR2 YENEEA. The CDR3 covers 12 residues. Trimming took off 0 bases at V and 7 bases at J, with 7 bases between the two ends. As DNA, the CDR3 is TGTGCCAGCAGCTTAGATGGTCGGGAGCAGTACTTC. It yields the protein CASSLDGREQYF.

The V call is TRBV5-4, the J call TRBJ2-7; 9 bases fit TRBD1. CDR3 size: 14 residues. Looked up from germline, CDR1 is SGHNT and CDR2 is YYREEE (reference sequence). With 4 bases clipped from V and 3 bases from J, the junction kept 5 bases outside the gene matches. CDR3 protein: CASSPGQGDYEQYF. The DNA of the CDR3 is TGTGCCAGCAGCCCGGGACAGGGAGACTACGAGCAGTACTTC.

The CDR3 DNA follows: TGTGCCAGCAGCTTAGTAGGTTGGAGGACTAGCGGGTTCCCCGCCCAAGAGACCCAGTACTTC. It translates to CASSLVGWRTSGFPAQETQYF. This sequence joins TRBV13 and TRBJ2-5; 11 nucleotides align to TRBD2. Per germline, CDR1 PRHDT and CDR2 FYEKMQ (reference sequence). The CDR3 extends over 21 amino acids. V dropped 1 base and J dropped 1; count of bases not matched to a gene: 17.

The chain employs TRBV3-1 (or the pseudogene TRBV3-2) and TRBJ1-6; TRBD1 is a possible D gene (5 bases). Germline V gene sequence: CDR1 LGHDT, CDR2 YNNKEL (reference sequence). The CDR3 totals 13 residues. Deletions cut 6 bases from V and 8 bases from J, with 11 bases between. This chain's CDR3 is CASSQGLYSPLHF. The CDR3 nucleotides are TGTGCCAGCAGTCAGGGCCTTTATTCACCCCTCCACTTT.

The chain recombines TRBV6-4 with TRBJ1-1; 9 nucleotides agree with TRBD1. Per germline, CDR1 MRHNA and CDR2 SNTAGT. This CDR3 contains 15 residues. V lost 4 bases and J lost 4; bases outside the gene matches: 7. CDR3 DNA: TGTGCCAGCAGTGCCGAACAGGGGGCAGGCACTGAAGCTTTCTTT. Its protein is CASSAEQGAGTEAFF.

This rearrangement joins TRBV11-3 to TRBJ1-2; no clear D. V was cut by 0 bases and J by 5 bases, with 4 bases left in between. This CDR3 has 12 amino acids. CDR1 SGHNT and CDR2 YENEEA come from the germline V gene. The CDR3 DNA reads as TGTGCCAGCAGCTTAGACAGGTATGGCTACACCTTC. Amino acid sequence: CASSLDRYGYTF.

The rearrangement joins TRBV7-8 to TRBJ1-1; tentatively, D is TRBD1 (6 bases). Germline V gene sequence: CDR1 SGHVS, CDR2 FQNEAQ. The CDR3 runs to 16 residues. Trimming cost V 7 bases and J 1 base, with 19 bases left between them. The CDR3 reads CASNLLTGTTNTEAFF. The CDR3 DNA reads as TGTGCCAGCAACCTTCTTACAGGGACTACGAACACTGAAGCTTTCTTT.

The J gene is TRBJ2-1, the V gene TRBV27; TRBD2 matches at 7 bases. CDR1 is MNHEY, CDR2 SMNVEV, per germline (reference sequence). This CDR3 is built from 14 residues. V lost 5 bases and J lost 6; bases outside the gene matches: 7. The CDR3 nucleotides read TGTGCCAGCAGTCAAGGGTGGGGGGGCAATGAGCAGTTCTTC. Translation: CASSQGWGGNEQFF.

V and J are TRBV7-2 and TRBJ2-7; 8 bases match TRBD1. The V and J ends lost 0 bases and 5 bases, in that order; junction bases with no gene match: 6. The CDR3 contains 15 residues. Per germline, CDR1 SGHTA and CDR2 FQGNSA. Here the CDR3 DNA reads TGTGCCAGCAGCTTAGCGCTACGGGGACAGGACGAGCAGTACTTC. Translation: CASSLALRGQDEQYF.

The chain combines TRBV10-3 with TRBJ1-2; D is undetermined. Trimming cost V 2 bases and J 0 bases, with 13 bases left between them. Germline assignment: CDR1 ENHRY and CDR2 SYGVKD. CDR3 length: 16 amino acids. The CDR3 spells CAISEKYPTPNYGYTF. Here the CDR3 DNA reads TGTGCCATCAGTGAGAAGTATCCTACCCCTAACTATGGCTACACCTTC.

This clone was observed a single time. This rearrangement joins TRBV7-9 to TRBJ2-3, with D uncertain. Germline CDR1 is SEHNR and CDR2 is FQNEAQ (reference sequence). The length of the CDR3 is 13 residues. Trimming took 4 bases from V and 5 from J, leaving 10 bases between them. CDR3 sequence: CASSYPTIDTQYF. The CDR3 bases are TGTGCCAGCAGCTACCCGACAATAGATACGCAGTATTTT.

The J gene is TRBJ2-3, the V gene TRBV5-1, with D unclear. Trimming took off 0 bases at V and 0 bases at J, with 11 bases between the two ends. This CDR3 region has 16 residues. Germline V CDR1 and CDR2: SGHRS, YFSETQ. The CDR3 nucleotides read TGCGCCAGCAGCTTGGAAAGCTTAAAGAGCACAGATACGCAGTATTTT. Translated, it gives CASSLESLKSTDTQYF. Based on the CDR3 plus reference TRBV5-1 and TRBJ2-3, the full variable domain is KAGVTQTPRYLIKTRGQQVTLSCSPISGHRSVSWYQQTPGQGLQFLFEYFSETQRNKGNFPGRFSGRQFSNSRSEMNVSTLELGDSALYLCASSLESLKSTDTQYFGPGTRLTVL.

This sequence joins TRBV30 and TRBJ2-7, with D possibly TRBD1 on 6 matching bases. The CDR3 consists of 14 residues. Deletions cut 3 bases from V and 5 bases from J, with 17 bases between. Germline values: CDR1 GTSNPN, CDR2 SVGIG (reference sequence). For the CDR3, the DNA is TGTGCCTGGAGGGCGACAGGCCTTTACGACGAGCAGTACTTC. As protein: CAWRATGLYDEQYF.

The V and J genes are TRBV4-1 and TRBJ1-5, with D possibly matching TRBD1 (6 bases). The germline V gene has CDR1 MGHRA and CDR2 YSYEKL. CDR3 length: 16 amino acids. The V gene lost 0 bases and the J gene lost 4 bases, with 13 bases spanning the gap. CDR3 amino acids: CASSQDRGGLNQPQHF. The CDR3 bases are TGCGCCAGCAGCCAAGATCGGGGGGGCCTGAATCAGCCCCAGCATTTT.

This clone was counted a single time. This chain links TRBV6-1 with TRBJ1-4; TRBD1 matches at 8 bases. This CDR3 contains 19 residues. CDR1 and CDR2 from the germline V gene are MNHNS and SASEGT. V lost 1 base to trimming and J lost 0 bases; unmatched junction nucleotides: 10. CDR3 bases: TGTGCCAGCAGTGAAGTGACCAGGGGGCGTTTTGCAACTAATGAAAAACTGTTTTTT. Translated, it gives CASSEVTRGRFATNEKLFF.

V gene TRBV5-4 combines with J gene TRBJ2-3, with a possible D match to TRBD2 (6 bases). The CDR3 is 16 amino acids. Trimming removed 0 bases from V and 0 bases from J, with 11 bases in between. CDR1 and CDR2 (germline): SGHNT, YYREEE (reference sequence). The CDR3 is CASSLVWRGSTDTQYF. DNA of the CDR3: TGTGCCAGCAGCTTGGTATGGCGGGGTAGCACAGATACGCAGTATTTT.

The chain has TRBV11-3 and TRBJ1-3, with D maybe TRBD1 (5 bases). Germline V CDR1 and CDR2: SGHNT, YENEEA. This CDR3 has 18 amino acids. V gave up 3 bases and J gave up 6 bases, with 24 bases separating them. CDR3 coding DNA: TGTGCCAGCAGCTTGTCGAGAATGGGGCATGTCTCGGAAAACACCATATATTTT. Its protein is CASSLSRMGHVSENTIYF.

This clone is a singleton in its sample. This rearrangement joins TRBV7-2 to TRBJ2-2; 7 bases line up with TRBD2. The germline CDR1 and CDR2 sequences are SGHTA and FQGNSA. The CDR3 runs to 14 residues. The V gene end was trimmed by 2 bases and the J gene end by 6 bases; junction bases not matched to a gene: 3. CDR3 nucleotides: TGTGCCAGCAGCTTACTTAGCGGGTCCGGGGAGCTGTTTTTT. Translating it yields CASSLLSGSGELFF.

The rearrangement joins TRBV4-1 to TRBJ2-7; no definite D call. CDR1 is MGHRA and CDR2 is YSYEKL in the germline V gene. Trimming stripped 0 bases from V and 0 bases from J, with 6 bases between. The CDR3 sequence is 14 residues long. In DNA, the CDR3 is TGCGCCAGCAGCCAAGAACTCATCTCCTACGAGCAGTACTTC. Amino acid sequence: CASSQELISYEQYF.

This clone was counted only a few times. The rearrangement links TRBV28 to TRBJ1-3; D is undetermined. This CDR3 is built from 11 residues. V shed 7 bases and J shed 9 bases, with 10 bases lying between them. The germline gives CDR1 MDHEN, CDR2 SYDVKM. The CDR3 sequence is CASTSSGTIYF. The CDR3, as DNA: TGTGCCAGCACCTCGTCGGGCACCATATATTTT.

J is TRBJ2-3 and V is TRBV13, with 15 bases aligning to TRBD2. After removal of 4 bases from V and 6 bases from J, the junction contained 2 bases not matched to a gene. This CDR3 is 15 amino acids long. Per the germline V gene, CDR1 is PRHDT and CDR2 is FYEKMQ (reference sequence). This CDR3 reads CASSSGTSGRDTQYF. CDR3 nucleotide sequence: TGTGCCAGCAGCTCGGGGACTAGCGGGAGGGATACGCAGTATTTT.

The genes are TRBV5-1 and TRBJ1-2, with no clear D. This CDR3 spans 13 amino acids. V shed 0 bases and J shed 4 bases, with 7 bases lying between them. The germline V gene encodes CDR1 SGHRS and CDR2 YFSETQ. This chain's CDR3 is CASSLDSTYGYTF. Written as DNA, the CDR3 is TGCGCCAGCAGCTTGGACAGCACCTATGGCTACACCTTC.